This T cell receptor beta chain was profiled in a study of cytomegalovirus exposure and HLA in healthy donors. Background on the study: Samples from HLA-typed donors yielded about 85 million unique TCRs in an early data release.

This clone has just a few counts. Germline values: CDR1 SGHDT, CDR2 YYEEEE. V was cut by 1 base and J by 7 bases, with 14 bases left in between. The CDR3 spans 14 residues. Vbeta (60) and Jbeta (13) primers were used in the PCR. The assay was immunoSEQ multiplex PCR, and TCRdb's table has in-frame clones only and misses some. The table has 210,000 or so clones, more than 60% seen once. The V gene is TRBV5-6, the J gene TRBJ1-2; no clear D gene. This clonotype was obtained from a woman aged 55-75 years in good health and CMV-seropositive. Sequenced: PBMCs. CDR3 region: CASSLRQEGSGYTF. The CDR3 DNA reads as TGTGCCAGCAGCTTGCGTCAGGAGGGTAGTGGCTACACCTTC. The full variable domain, with the rest looked up from reference TRBV5-6 and TRBJ1-2, is DAGVTQSPTHLIKTRGQQVTLRCSPKSGHDTVSWYQQALGQGPQFIFQYYEEEERQRGNFPDRFSGHQFPNYSSELNVNALLLGDSALYLCASSLRQEGSGYTFGSGTRLTVV.